This TCR beta chain was sequenced for a study of T cell responses to AZD1222 COVID-19 vaccine. Here immunoSEQ multiplex PCR was the method, and the copy in TCRdb shows in-frame clones only, minus some. The data show some 130,000 clones, 88% seen once. Germline values: CDR1 SGHNT, CDR2 YENEEA. The V end lost 2 bases, the J end lost 2 bases, and 7 bases lay between the germline ends. This CDR3 region has 14 residues. The sequence was collected from an adult who received the AZD1222 COVID-19 vaccine. The material was peripheral blood, obtained 28 days after the second AZD1222 dose. V gene TRBV11-3 combines with J gene TRBJ1-3; no definite D call. CDR3 DNA sequence: TGTGCCAGCAGCTTAAGAGCGACTGGAAACACCATATATTTT. It specifies CASSLRATGNTIYF.